These 26 T cell receptor beta chains came from one sample sequenced in a study of blood T cell repertoires in COVID-19. Sequencing was performed with immunoSEQ multiplex PCR; in TCRdb, only in-frame clones are kept and a portion is missing. The table records about 140,000 clones, 60% to 80% of them present only once. Source material: PBMCs or T cells enriched from blood (not recorded which). The receptors were sampled from a woman aged 45-59 years who had recovered from COVID-19.

This chain uses TRBV9 with TRBJ2-1, with D possibly being TRBD2 (6 bases). V was clipped by 4 bases and J by 6 bases, with 14 bases between them. Germline CDR1 SGDLS, CDR2 YYNGEE. The CDR3 contains 14 residues. CDR3 nucleotide sequence: TGTGCCAGCAGCTTGGGACCAGCGGGCAATGAGCAGTTCTTC. Translating it yields CASSLGPAGNEQFF.

V usage is TRBV20-1 and J usage is TRBJ2-2; D not certain. V was cut by 3 bases and J by 4 bases, with 15 bases left in between. This CDR3 comprises 15 residues. Germline CDR1 is DFQATT and CDR2 is SNEGSKA (reference sequence). The CDR3 DNA reads as TGCAGTGCTAGTCCTTTTCGGAGCCCCACCGGGGAGCTGTTTTTT. Translation gives CSASPFRSPTGELFF.

The chain joins TRBV5-1 to TRBJ1-2; D perhaps matches TRBD1 (6 bases). Germline values: CDR1 SGHRS, CDR2 YFSETQ. CDR3 length: 14 amino acids. The ends were cut back, 0 bases at V and 0 bases at J, with 6 bases in the middle. The DNA for the CDR3 is TGCGCCAGCAGCTTGGAGGGGGCTAACTATGGCTACACCTTC. Protein sequence: CASSLEGANYGYTF.

This clone is a singleton in its sample. The chain combines TRBV7-8 with TRBJ2-7, with 7 bases aligning to TRBD2. V lost 5 bases to trimming and J lost 6 bases; unmatched junction nucleotides: 7. The CDR3 runs 13 residues. The germline CDR1 and CDR2 sequences are SGHVS and FQNEAQ. The CDR3 loop reads CASSVRREAEQYF. In DNA, the CDR3 is TGTGCCAGCAGCGTTCGTCGGGAGGCCGAGCAGTACTTC. Using reference TRBV7-8 and TRBJ2-7 for the parts outside the CDR3, the full variable domain is GAGVSQSPRYKVAKRGQDVALRCDPISGHVSLFWYQQALGQGPEFLTYFQNEAQLDKSGLPSDRFFAERPEGSVSTLKIQRTQQEDSAVYLCASSVRREAEQYFGPGTRLTVT.

V and J are TRBV7-3 and TRBJ2-4, with a possible D match to TRBD1 (6 bases). Germline CDR1 is SGHTA and CDR2 is FQGTGA. Trimming left V 4 bases short and J 2 bases short, with 18 bases between. The CDR3 loop spans 17 amino acids. The CDR3 nucleotides read TGTGCCAGCAGCTCAGGGGTTTTTGGTCTAACCAAAAACATTCAGTACTTC. Its translation: CASSSGVFGLTKNIQYF.

This clone was observed a few times. V is TRBV5-4 and J is TRBJ2-5; 8 bases are shared with TRBD1. From germline, CDR1 is SGHNT and CDR2 YYREEE (reference sequence). The CDR3 sequence is 16 residues long. V lost 1 base and J lost 5; bases outside the gene matches: 10. The CDR3 DNA reads as TGTGCCAGCAGCTTGCCAGGGGGCACCCAGGGGGAGACCCAGTACTTC. As protein: CASSLPGGTQGETQYF.

V is TRBV5-4 and J is TRBJ1-1; the D is unclear. The V gene lost 1 base and the J gene lost 0 bases, with 10 bases spanning the gap. Germline V gene data show CDR1 as SGHNT and CDR2 as YYREEE (reference sequence). The CDR3 extends over 15 amino acids. Written as DNA, the CDR3 is TGTGCCAGCAGCTTGAATCCGAACTTGAACACTGAAGCTTTCTTT. Translation: CASSLNPNLNTEAFF.

The J gene is TRBJ2-7, the V gene TRBV7-9, with D maybe TRBD1 (5 bases). This CDR3 is 15 amino acids long. Germline lookup yields CDR1 SEHNR and CDR2 FQNEAQ (reference sequence). V gave up 2 bases and J gave up 4 bases, with 15 bases separating them. The CDR3 sequence is CASSLWLLGQYEQYF. The CDR3 nucleotides read TGTGCCAGCAGCTTATGGCTGTTGGGGCAGTACGAGCAGTACTTC. The variable domain in full, completed from reference TRBV7-9 and TRBJ2-7, reads DTGVSQNPRHKITKRGQNVTFRCDPISEHNRLYWYRQTLGQGPEFLTYFQNEAQLEKSRLLSDRFSAERPKGSFSTLEIQRTEQGDSAMYLCASSLWLLGQYEQYFGPGTRLTVT.

CDR3 loop: CASSRDLPGLAGGRTYEQYF. The CDR3 DNA follows: TGTGCCAGCAGCCGAGATCTTCCGGGACTAGCGGGGGGGAGGACCTACGAGCAGTACTTC. The chain uses TRBV4-2 and TRBJ2-7, with 16 bases identical to TRBD2. CDR1 LGHNA and CDR2 YNFKEQ come from the germline V gene. V was pared by 4 bases and J by 2 bases, with 14 bases of the junction left unmatched. The CDR3 runs 20 residues.

Comments on this clone: Other DNA sequences in the same sample also yield this CDR3. The V gene is TRBV2, the J gene TRBJ2-5, with 9 bases matching TRBD2. Per the germline V gene, CDR1 is SNHLY and CDR2 is FYNNEI. Trimming took 6 bases from V and 1 from J; bases not matched to a gene: 3. The CDR3 is 14 amino acids. CDR3 sequence: CASRETSGQETQYF. DNA of the CDR3: TGTGCCAGCAGAGAGACTAGCGGCCAAGAGACCCAGTACTTC.

This clone appeared once. The V call is TRBV6-5, the J call TRBJ2-1, with 14 bases lining up with TRBD2. Germline CDR1 reads MNHEY; CDR2 reads SVGAGI. This CDR3 has 14 residues. J was trimmed by 8 bases and V by 7 bases; bases with no gene match: 4. In nucleotides, the CDR3 is TGTGCCAGCAATCCGGGACTAGCGGGAGATGAGCAGTTCTTC. Amino acid sequence: CASNPGLAGDEQFF.

This clone was observed a single time. CDR3 sequence (DNA): TGTGCCAGCAGCTTAAACATACAAGAGACCCAGTACTTC. Residues: CASSLNIQETQYF. J is TRBJ2-5 and V is TRBV11-3; the D is unclear. V was clipped by 2 bases and J by 2 bases, with 6 bases between them. Germline V lookup: CDR1 SGHNT, CDR2 YENEEA. CDR3 length: 13 residues.

In its sample, this clone was seen a few times. The chain combines TRBV19 with TRBJ2-6; possible D gene TRBD1, 6 bases. Germline V lookup: CDR1 LNHDA, CDR2 SQIVND (reference sequence). Trimming pared 4 bases from V and 2 bases from J, leaving 18 bases between. The CDR3 has 18 residues. Here the CDR3 reads CASSTRPTGLAGANVLTF. The CDR3 nucleotides are TGTGCCAGTAGTACTCGCCCTACAGGGTTAGCTGGGGCCAACGTCCTGACTTTC.

The chain carries TRBV6-5 and TRBJ2-3; TRBD2 agrees at 7 bases. In germline, CDR1 is MNHEY, CDR2 SVGAGI. This CDR3 has 15 residues. Unmatched junction bases numbered 6, after V lost 6 bases and J lost 0 bases. CDR3 sequence reads: CASRALAGSTDTQYF. The CDR3, as DNA: TGTGCCAGCAGGGCGTTAGCGGGTAGCACAGATACGCAGTATTTT.

The chain couples TRBV18 to TRBJ1-1, with a weak D call TRBD1 (6 bases). V gave up 0 bases and J gave up 3 bases, with 23 bases separating them. The CDR3 has 19 amino acids. Per germline, CDR1 KGHSH and CDR2 LQKENI. CDR3 in DNA: TGTGCCAGCTCACCACCGGTAAAGGCAGGGGCCGTTTTTTACACTGAAGCTTTCTTT. As protein: CASSPPVKAGAVFYTEAFF.

The V and J genes are TRBV18 and TRBJ2-7, with 9 bases aligning to TRBD1. The CDR3 spans 14 residues. Unmatched junction bases numbered 5, after V lost 3 bases and J lost 5 bases. The germline gives CDR1 KGHSH, CDR2 LQKENI. The CDR3 sequence: CASSPGDRVNEQYF. CDR3 coding DNA: TGTGCCAGCTCACCGGGGGACAGGGTCAACGAGCAGTACTTC.

The chain joins TRBV11-3 to TRBJ1-6; 9 nucleotides line up with TRBD1. Germline V gene data show CDR1 as SGHNT and CDR2 as YENEEA. V lost 3 bases to trimming and J lost 4 bases; unmatched junction nucleotides: 4. The CDR3 covers 16 residues. CDR3 nucleotide sequence: TGTGCCAGCAGCTTGGACAGGGGCGAATATAATTCACCCCTCCACTTT. Translating gives CASSLDRGEYNSPLHF.

This chain uses TRBV29-1 with TRBJ1-3; TRBD1 matches at 7 bases. The CDR3 sequence is 13 residues long. V lost 4 bases, J lost 2 bases, and 2 bases stayed unmatched. The germline V gene encodes CDR1 SQVTM and CDR2 ANQGSEA. CDR3 sequence: CSVGQGTGNTIYF. CDR3 bases: TGCAGCGTTGGACAGGGTACTGGAAACACCATATATTTT.

The chain carries TRBV27 and TRBJ1-6, with a weak D call TRBD1 (5 bases). Germline V lookup: CDR1 MNHEY, CDR2 SMNVEV (reference sequence). This CDR3 has 16 amino acids. The V and J ends lost 3 bases and 6 bases respectively, with 15 bases between them. The DNA of the CDR3 is TGTGCCAGCAGTTTCCTTTCCGGGGGAACTAATTCACCCCTCCACTTT. It yields the protein CASSFLSGGTNSPLHF.

The chain has TRBV28 and TRBJ1-3; D is unresolved. The CDR3 has 13 residues. Germline CDR1 and CDR2: MDHEN and SYDVKM. The germline V and J ends were trimmed by 5 bases and 4 bases, with 9 bases remaining between them. The CDR3 coding sequence is TGTGCCAGCAGTCCCGGACTGGGAAACACCATATATTTT. Amino acid sequence: CASSPGLGNTIYF.

V and J are TRBV2 and TRBJ2-3, with D possibly TRBD1 on 5 matching bases. There are 15 residues in the CDR3. V dropped 3 bases and J dropped 0 bases, with 10 bases sitting between them. The germline V gene encodes CDR1 SNHLY and CDR2 FYNNEI. CDR3 DNA sequence: TGTGCCAGCAGTGATAGGGGCCCAAGCACAGATACGCAGTATTTT. Translating gives CASSDRGPSTDTQYF. Variable domain in full (rest from reference TRBV2 and TRBJ2-3): EPEVTQTPSHQVTQMGQEVILRCVPISNHLYFYWYRQILGQKVEFLVSFYNNEISEKSEIFDDQFSVERPDGSNFTLKIRSTKLEDSAMYFCASSDRGPSTDTQYFGPGTRLTVL.

The genes are TRBV28 and TRBJ2-3; unclear D gene. Germline loops: CDR1 MDHEN, CDR2 SYDVKM. The CDR3 totals 12 residues. The ends were cut back, 5 bases at V and 2 bases at J, with 5 bases in the middle. The CDR3 loop is CASSLNTDTQYF. The DNA of the CDR3 is TGTGCCAGCAGTCTAAACACAGATACGCAGTATTTT.

The chain links TRBV13 to TRBJ1-1; a possible D gene is TRBD1 (5 bases). The germline V gene has CDR1 PRHDT and CDR2 FYEKMQ (reference sequence). The CDR3 is made up of 15 amino acids. Between the trimmed V and J ends, which lost 5 bases and 1 base, there was a span of 14 bases. CDR3 protein: CASSKPTEPNTEAFF. In nucleotides, the CDR3 is TGTGCCAGCAGCAAACCGACAGAACCGAACACTGAAGCTTTCTTT.

The gene calls are TRBV6-2 or TRBV6-3 and TRBJ2-1, with 8 positions matching TRBD2. Germline V gene data show CDR1 as MNHEY and CDR2 as SVGEGT. The CDR3 is 16 amino acids. J lost 6 bases, V lost 3 bases, and 10 bases had no gene match. This CDR3 is CASSYNPGGVSNEQFF. CDR3 coding DNA: TGTGCCAGCAGTTATAACCCGGGGGGGGTGAGCAATGAGCAGTTCTTC.

The genes are TRBV7-9 and TRBJ1-1, with TRBD1 as a possible D gene (5 bases). From germline, CDR1 is SEHNR and CDR2 FQNEAQ (reference sequence). V shed 6 bases and J shed 1 base, with 6 bases lying between them. The CDR3 runs 12 residues. CDR3 sequence (DNA): TGTGCCAGCAGAAGGGGGAACACTGAAGCTTTCTTT. Translated: CASRRGNTEAFF. The variable domain in full, completed from reference TRBV7-9 and TRBJ1-1, reads DTGVSQNPRHKITKRGQNVTFRCDPISEHNRLYWYRQTLGQGPEFLTYFQNEAQLEKSRLLSDRFSAERPKGSFSTLEIQRTEQGDSAMYLCASRRGNTEAFFGQGTRLTVV.

This clone was observed a handful of times. The sample carries other DNA sequences with the same CDR3. The J gene is TRBJ1-1, the V gene TRBV5-1; the match to TRBD1 covers 8 bases. Looked up from germline, CDR1 is SGHRS and CDR2 is YFSETQ. The CDR3 covers 14 residues. Losses at the gene ends were 0 bases for V and 3 bases for J; bases not matched to a gene: 1. CDR3 protein: CASSLVTGDTEAFF. The CDR3 bases are TGCGCCAGCAGCTTGGTGACAGGGGACACTGAAGCTTTCTTT. The full variable domain, in which reference TRBV5-1 and TRBJ1-1 provide the parts outside the CDR3, is KAGVTQTPRYLIKTRGQQVTLSCSPISGHRSVSWYQQTPGQGLQFLFEYFSETQRNKGNFPGRFSGRQFSNSRSEMNVSTLELGDSALYLCASSLVTGDTEAFFGQGTRLTVV.